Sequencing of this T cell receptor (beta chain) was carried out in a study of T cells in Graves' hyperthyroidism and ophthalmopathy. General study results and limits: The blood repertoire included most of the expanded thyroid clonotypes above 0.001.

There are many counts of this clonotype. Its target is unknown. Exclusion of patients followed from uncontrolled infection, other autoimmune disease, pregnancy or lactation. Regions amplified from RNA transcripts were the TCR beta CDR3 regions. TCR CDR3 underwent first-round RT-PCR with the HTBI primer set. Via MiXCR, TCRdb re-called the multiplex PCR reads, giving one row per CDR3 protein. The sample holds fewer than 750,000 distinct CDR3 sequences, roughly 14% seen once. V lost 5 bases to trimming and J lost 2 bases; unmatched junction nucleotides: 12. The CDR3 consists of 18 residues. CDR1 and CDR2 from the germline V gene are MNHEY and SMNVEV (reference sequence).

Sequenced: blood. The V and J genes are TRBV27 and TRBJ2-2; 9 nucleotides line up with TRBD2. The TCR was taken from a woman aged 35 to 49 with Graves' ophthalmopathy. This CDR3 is CASSPTINLAGNTGELFF. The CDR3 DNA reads TGTGCCAGCAGTCCAACCATCAATCTAGCGGGAAACACCGGGGAGCTGTTTTTT.